The clone carrying this T cell receptor (beta chain) appeared once. This record belongs to a study of blood T cell repertoires in COVID-19. About the research overall: Acute and convalescent COVID-19 samples came from the United States, Italy and Spain.

Followed longitudinally, the Seattle patients had been enrolled during active infection. V lost 2 bases, J lost 7 bases, and 11 bases lay in between. The germline CDR1 and CDR2 sequences are LGHDT and YNNKEL (reference sequence). The CDR3 is 13 residues long. As handled by the study authors: Reference gene primer amplification yielded estimated nucleated cell counts. Assay: immunoSEQ multiplex PCR; the TCRdb copy retains only in-frame clones and omits some. Clone size and V and J calls were adopted from that table, with D and trimming inferred from the DNA. This table holds approximately 460,000 clones, 89% found once.

The rearrangement links TRBV3-1 (or the pseudogene TRBV3-2) to TRBJ1-1; tentatively, D is TRBD1 (6 bases). Sequencing was carried out using peripheral blood. The sequence was collected from a man between 18 and 35 years old with COVID-19, enrolled during active disease. The CDR3 DNA reads as TGTGCCAGCAGCCAAACCAGGGGTAGTGAAGCTTTCTTT. Protein product: CASSQTRGSEAFF.